This T cell receptor (beta chain) was captured by sequencing in a study of blood T cell repertoires in COVID-19. Across the study: COVID-19 samples from acute and convalescent phases originated in the United States, Italy and Spain. Sources were T cells, B-cell-depleted T cells, or PBMCs; the material itself was cDNA or gDNA.

Germline CDR1 reads SGDLS; CDR2 reads YYNGEE. Unmatched junction bases numbered 12, after V lost 7 bases and J lost 4 bases. The CDR3 has 15 amino acids. In the authors' workflow: How many nucleated cells were present was estimated from reference gene primer amplification. Clones were read by immunoSEQ multiplex PCR, and TCRdb kept only the in-frame ones, dropping some. Clonal size and the V and J genes are those of that table, whereas D and trimming came from the DNA. The sample has 50,000 to 70,000 clones, 75% to 85% seen once. This clone was detected once. The source of this sequence is a woman aged 60-70 years with acute or convalescent COVID-19. The sample consisted of peripheral blood. The chain is built from TRBV9 and TRBJ1-2, with TRBD1 identical over 8 bases. The CDR3 reads CASDPQGQGAYGYTF. CDR3 DNA sequence: TGTGCCAGCGACCCCCAAGGGCAGGGGGCCTATGGCTACACCTTC.